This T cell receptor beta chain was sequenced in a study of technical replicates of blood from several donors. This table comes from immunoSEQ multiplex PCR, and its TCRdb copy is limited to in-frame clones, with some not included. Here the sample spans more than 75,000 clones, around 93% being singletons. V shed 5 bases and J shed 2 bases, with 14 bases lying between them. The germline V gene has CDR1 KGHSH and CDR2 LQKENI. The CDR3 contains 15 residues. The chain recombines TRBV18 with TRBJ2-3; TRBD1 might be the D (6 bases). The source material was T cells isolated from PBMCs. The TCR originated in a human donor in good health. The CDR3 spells CASSGDMRVTDTQYF. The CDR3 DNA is TGTGCCAGCTCAGGGGACATGAGAGTCACAGATACGCAGTATTTT. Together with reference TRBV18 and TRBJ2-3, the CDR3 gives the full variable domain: NAGVMQNPRHLVRRRGQEARLRCSPMKGHSHVYWYRQLPEEGLKFMVYLQKENIIDESGMPKERFSAEFPKEGPSILRIQQVVRGDSAAYFCASSGDMRVTDTQYFGPGTRLTVL.